This T cell receptor (beta chain) was obtained from a study of control samples from healthy donors and cancer patients. The CDR3 loop spans 14 amino acids. Assay used: immunoSEQ multiplex PCR; TCRdb lists only in-frame clones, some missing. The data contain around 80,000 clones, more than 70% of them seen just once; the ten biggest clones take up about a fifth. Sequenced input: blood. The chain links TRBV12-1 to TRBJ1-2; the listed D gene, TRBD1, was not tested against the DNA. TRBV12-1 is recorded as a pseudogene. The clonotype comes from a man in his fifties in good health. This CDR3 reads CASSPRQGPKGYTF. The CDR3, as DNA: TGTGCCAGCAGCCCAAGACAGGGGCCAAAAGGCTACACCTTC.